The 7 T cell receptor beta chains listed next were all sequenced from one sample in a study of shared clonotypes between healthy human individuals. Measured with immunoSEQ multiplex PCR; TCRdb has only the in-frame clones, and not every one. Among 300,000 to 400,000 clones listed, 73% were seen once. Sequences were obtained from memory CD4+ T cells sorted from blood. As to subset: CD45RA-negative fraction. The receptors stem from a man aged 30-40 years in good health.

The gene calls are TRBV2 and TRBJ2-4; possible D gene TRBD1, 6 bases. The germline CDR1 and CDR2 sequences are SNHLY and FYNNEI. This CDR3 is 14 amino acids long. Trimming took off 4 bases at V and 5 bases at J, with 12 bases between the two ends. The CDR3 coding sequence is TGTGCCAGCAGTGGCCGAGGGGGAGAAAACATTCAGTACTTC. Its protein is CASSGRGGENIQYF.

The CDR3 coding sequence is TGTGCCAGCAGCTTCAGCACAGATACGCAGTATTTT. It translates to CASSFSTDTQYF. The V and J genes are TRBV11-2 and TRBJ2-3; D ambiguous. Deletions cut 3 bases from V and 0 bases from J, with 1 base between. CDR1 and CDR2 (germline): SGHAT, FQNNGV. The CDR3 has 12 amino acids.

The table lists this clone with a few counts. The chain links TRBV11-2 to TRBJ2-3; no definite D call. The CDR3 loop spans 13 amino acids. Germline V gives CDR1 SGHAT, CDR2 FQNNGV. Trimming pared 4 bases from V and 8 bases from J, leaving 13 bases between. The CDR3 bases are TGTGCCAGCAGCTCACTAACCGCCGGTACGCAGTATTTT. It encodes CASSSLTAGTQYF. The entire variable domain, with the rest obtained from reference TRBV11-2 and TRBJ2-3, is as follows: EAGVAQSPRYKIIEKRQSVAFWCNPISGHATLYWYQQILGQGPKLLIQFQNNGVVDDSQLPKDRFSAERLKGVDSTLKIQPAKLEDSAVYLCASSSLTAGTQYFGPGTRLTVL.

The CDR3 nucleotides read TGTGCCAGCTCACCATCTAGGGTTGGCTCGAACACTGAAGCTTTCTTT. Encoded protein: CASSPSRVGSNTEAFF. The chain is built from TRBV18 and TRBJ1-1; no firm D call. The CDR3 runs to 16 residues. Trimming left V 2 bases short and J 1 base short, with 14 bases between. The germline CDR1 and CDR2 sequences are KGHSH and LQKENI.

J is TRBJ2-5 and V is TRBV5-1; TRBD2 matches 7 bases. The CDR3 runs to 13 residues. The V gene's germline CDR1 is SGHRS and CDR2 YFSETQ. Unmatched junction bases numbered 5, after V lost 0 bases and J lost 9 bases. CDR3 DNA sequence: TGCGCCAGCAGCTTGGATCCTGGGGGGGCCCAGTACTTC. Its translation: CASSLDPGGAQYF.

The chain combines TRBV7-9 with TRBJ2-5, with 10 bases identical to TRBD2. V lost 4 bases and J lost 5; bases outside the gene matches: 7. CDR1 is SEHNR and CDR2 is FQNEAQ in the germline V gene (reference sequence). The CDR3 covers 15 residues. The CDR3 sequence: CASSSGLAEWETQYF. DNA for the CDR3: TGTGCCAGCAGCTCCGGACTAGCGGAGTGGGAGACCCAGTACTTC.

The chain recombines TRBV9 with TRBJ1-1; TRBD1 aligns across 7 bases. The CDR3 has 13 amino acids. The V gene's germline CDR1 is SGDLS and CDR2 YYNGEE. V gave up 5 bases and J gave up 4 bases; unmatched junction bases: 5. The CDR3 sequence: CASRMTGSTEAFF. The CDR3 bases are TGTGCCAGCAGGATGACAGGGTCCACTGAAGCTTTCTTT.